Listed below are T cell receptor beta chains from one sample, sequenced in a study of blood T cell repertoires in COVID-19. Repertoires were generated with immunoSEQ multiplex PCR, while TCRdb's copy carries only in-frame clones and drops some. The sample records roughly 230,000 clones, approximately 80% being singletons. The sequencing sample was made of peripheral blood. The source is a woman aged 80 or over with COVID-19, enrolled during active disease. Each CDR3 is given with its conserved first and last residue. The D gene is left open where the match is weak. Size is stated for part of the rows, as once, few or many counts, or as a class when the clone is expanded.

v_gene	d_gene	abundance	j_gene	CDR3nt	CDR3aa
TRBV19	NA	NA	TRBJ1-4	TGTGCCAGCAAAGCCGGTTGGGCGACAACTAATGAAAAACTGTTTTTT	CASKAGWATTNEKLFF
TRBV2	TRBD1	NA	TRBJ1-1	TGTGCCAGCAGTGAAGGAGCACAGGGGGCGTCGAGGGCTTTCTTT	CASSEGAQGASRAFF
TRBV9	TRBD1	NA	TRBJ1-3	TGTGCCAGCAGCCCGCAGACAGGGTTTGTGAACACCATATATTTT	CASSPQTGFVNTIYF
TRBV28	NA	NA	TRBJ1-5	TGTGCCAGCAGTTTACGTTCAGGGTATCAGCCCCAGCATTTT	CASSLRSGYQPQHF
TRBV10-3	TRBD1	NA	TRBJ2-7	TGTGCCATCAGTGAAACGAACAGGGGGGACTACGAGCAGTACTTC	CAISETNRGDYEQYF
TRBV6-2/TRBV6-3	NA	NA	TRBJ2-2	TGTGCCAGCAGTTATATGAGAAGCACCGGGGAGCTGTTTTTT	CASSYMRSTGELFF
TRBV6-5	TRBD2	NA	TRBJ2-5	TGTGCCAGCAGTCGACGGCGGGGGGCACAAGAGACCCAGTACTTC	CASSRRRGAQETQYF
TRBV6-5	TRBD1	NA	TRBJ2-7	TGTGCCAGCAGCGTCCCGGGACAGGGTTCGGAGTACTTC	CASSVPGQGSEYF
TRBV6-5	NA	NA	TRBJ2-2	TGTGCCAGCACCTCTAGCGTTGCGGCCGGGGAGCTGTTTTTT	CASTSSVAAGELFF
TRBV10-3	NA	NA	TRBJ2-6	TGTGCCATCAGTGAACGAGCGGGCGATTCTGGGGCCAACGTCCTGACTTTC	CAISERAGDSGANVLTF
TRBV5-4	NA	once	TRBJ1-5	TGTGCCAGCAGCCCCGGTGGAGGCAATCAGCCCCAGCATTTT	CASSPGGGNQPQHF
TRBV6-5	NA	NA	TRBJ1-2	TGTGCCAGCACCCGGAGCCTGGAGTCCCTTGGCTACACCTTC	CASTRSLESLGYTF
TRBV18	TRBD1	NA	TRBJ2-7	TGTGCCAGCTCACTCCGACAGGGGGCGGACGAGCAGTACTTC	CASSLRQGADEQYF
TRBV12-3/TRBV12-4	NA	NA	TRBJ1-1	TGTGCCAGCAGTCCGTACCTATACACTGAAGCTTTCTTT	CASSPYLYTEAFF
TRBV7-8	TRBD1	NA	TRBJ1-1	TGTGCCAGCAGCTCCGGGACAGGGGATCGTTGGGCTTTCTTT	CASSSGTGDRWAFF
TRBV6-2/TRBV6-3	TRBD1	few	TRBJ1-4	TGTGCCAGCAGTTTTACAGGGGGCAATGAAAAACTGTTTTTT	CASSFTGGNEKLFF
TRBV2	NA	few	TRBJ1-5	TGTGCCAGCCGGGGGAGGGACAATCAGCCCCAGCATTTT	CASRGRDNQPQHF
TRBV6-5	NA	NA	TRBJ1-4	TGTGCCAGTTCTAGAGTTAATGAAAAACTGTTTTTT	CASSRVNEKLFF
TRBV30	NA	NA	TRBJ2-1	TGTGCCTGGAGTGGGGCAGGGTGGACGAATGAGCAGTTCTTC	CAWSGAGWTNEQFF
TRBV11-2	NA	NA	TRBJ1-3	TGTGCCAGCAGCCTACAGAGCTCTGGAAACACCATATATTTT	CASSLQSSGNTIYF
TRBV11-2	NA	once	TRBJ2-1	TGTGCCAGCAGCTCCCTCCGGGCCCAGGGTCGAAATGAGCAGTTCTTC	CASSSLRAQGRNEQFF
TRBV19	TRBD1	once	TRBJ1-1	TGTGCCATCAGTCCCGGGACAGTAGCGGGGGCTGAAGCTTTCTTT	CAISPGTVAGAEAFF
TRBV4-1	NA	NA	TRBJ1-1	TGCGCCAGCAGCCAACCTGGCGGAGGATCATATGAAGCTTTCTTT	CASSQPGGGSYEAFF
TRBV6-6	NA	NA	TRBJ2-1	TGTGCCAGTCTGAACTCAGGGGTCGGAAATGAGCAGTTCTTC	CASLNSGVGNEQFF
TRBV29-1	NA	once	TRBJ2-1	TGCAGCGTTTATTGGAGGGTGTCAGATGAGCAGTTCTTC	CSVYWRVSDEQFF
TRBV11-2	NA	NA	TRBJ2-5	TGTGCCAGCAGCTTAGGAGCTGAGACCCAGTACTTC	CASSLGAETQYF
TRBV5-1	NA	few	TRBJ1-5	TGCGCCAGCAGCTTGTTCGGGGGGAGCAATCAGCCCCAGCATTTT	CASSLFGGSNQPQHF
TRBV9	NA	NA	TRBJ1-2	TGTGCCAGCAGCCAGGGTGGCTCTAGCTATGGCTACACCTTC	CASSQGGSSYGYTF
TRBV18	NA	once	TRBJ1-1	TGTGCCAGCTCACCAAGGGCGGGACCGAACACTGAAGCTTTCTTT	CASSPRAGPNTEAFF
TRBV4-1	TRBD2	NA	TRBJ2-3	TGCGCCAGCAGCCAAGGGGACTACAGCACAGATACGCAGTATTTT	CASSQGDYSTDTQYF
TRBV2	NA	NA	TRBJ1-2	TGTGCCAGCAGTGTTCAGGGTCCCAATGTTGGAGGCTACACCTTC	CASSVQGPNVGGYTF
TRBV3-1/TRBV3-2	NA	once	TRBJ1-1	TGTGCCAGCAGCCAGGGGGCTTCGTATGAAGCTTTCTTT	CASSQGASYEAFF
TRBV6-4	NA	NA	TRBJ2-5	TGTGCCAGCAGTGGAATTGTAAGCGGCCCACAGGAGACCCAGTACTTC	CASSGIVSGPQETQYF
TRBV19	TRBD1	NA	TRBJ2-3	TGTGCCAGTAGTATAGACTACGGGACAGGGGGCAGAAATACGCAGTATTTT	CASSIDYGTGGRNTQYF
TRBV4-1	TRBD2	once	TRBJ2-1	TGCGCCAGCAGCCAAGGACTAGCGGGGGGGCCGTCCTACAATGAGCAGTTCTTC	CASSQGLAGGPSYNEQFF
TRBV30	NA	NA	TRBJ1-2	TGTGCCTGGAGTGCCCAGGGGACGGGCTATGGCTACACCTTC	CAWSAQGTGYGYTF
TRBV6-5	TRBD1	NA	TRBJ1-4	TGTGCCAGCACCGGACAGGGGAATGAAAAACTGTTTTTT	CASTGQGNEKLFF
TRBV25-1	TRBD1	NA	TRBJ1-1	TGTGCCAGCAGTGATCTGGCAGGGGGAACTGAAGCTTTCTTT	CASSDLAGGTEAFF
TRBV5-1	TRBD2	NA	TRBJ2-3	TGCGCCAGCAGCTGGTCCCTAGCGGGGGGAGCCGCAGATACGCAGTATTTT	CASSWSLAGGAADTQYF
TRBV7-9	NA	many	TRBJ2-2	TGTGCCAGCAGCGGGGGCGTTGGGAACACCGGGGAGCTGTTTTTT	CASSGGVGNTGELFF
TRBV4-2	NA	NA	TRBJ1-2	TGTGCCAGCAGCCAAGAGGGGGGAAGGGGAAAATCCCGCCTGGGTTCTAACTATGGCTACACCTTC	CASSQEGGRGKSRLGSNYGYTF
TRBV6-2/TRBV6-3	TRBD1	NA	TRBJ2-7	TGTGCCAGCAGCCCTGACAGGGACAGCTTCTCCTACGAGCAGTACTTC	CASSPDRDSFSYEQYF
TRBV6-5	NA	NA	TRBJ1-3	TGTGCCAGCAGTCGGACAGTCGCCGGAGGAAACACCATATATTTT	CASSRTVAGGNTIYF
TRBV7-9	TRBD1	NA	TRBJ1-6	TGTGCCAGCAGCTTAGGAGGGGGGACAGGAGGAAATTCACCCCTCCACTTT	CASSLGGGTGGNSPLHF